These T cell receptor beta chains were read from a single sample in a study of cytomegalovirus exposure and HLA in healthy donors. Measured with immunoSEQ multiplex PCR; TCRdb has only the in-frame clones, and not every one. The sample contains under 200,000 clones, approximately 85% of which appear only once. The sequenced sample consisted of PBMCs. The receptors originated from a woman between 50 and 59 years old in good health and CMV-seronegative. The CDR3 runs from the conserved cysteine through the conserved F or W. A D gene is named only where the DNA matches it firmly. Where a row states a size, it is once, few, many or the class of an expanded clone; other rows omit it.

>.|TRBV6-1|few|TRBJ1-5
TGTGCCAGCAAGGGGGGGAGCAATCAGCCCCAGCATTTT
CASKGGSNQPQHF
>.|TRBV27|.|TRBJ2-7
TGTGCCAGCAGTTCCGCGGGGTATGACTACGAGCAGTACTTC
CASSSAGYDYEQYF
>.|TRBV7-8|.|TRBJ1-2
TGTGCCAGCAGCTTAGGTGCGCGGGCAGGCCCCCAGTGGGGCTACACCTTC
CASSLGARAGPQWGYTF
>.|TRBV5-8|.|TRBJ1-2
TGTGCCAGCAGCCCTACCGGCAGGGATTACTATGGCTACACCTTC
CASSPTGRDYYGYTF
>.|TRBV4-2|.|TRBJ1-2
TGTGCCAGCAGCCAAGAGGGGCGCAGGGGATTGTGGGGCTACACCTTC
CASSQEGRRGLWGYTF
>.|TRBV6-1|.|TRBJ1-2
TGTGCCAGCAGTCATGAGCGCGGGAACTATGGCTACACCTTC
CASSHERGNYGYTF
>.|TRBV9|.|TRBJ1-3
TGTGCCAGCAGCGTAAGGGGTGGAAACACCATATATTTT
CASSVRGGNTIYF
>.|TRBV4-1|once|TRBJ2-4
TGCGCCAGCAGCCAAACCCCGGGACTAGCCAAAAACATTCAGTACTTC
CASSQTPGLAKNIQYF
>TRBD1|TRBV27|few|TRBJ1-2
TGTGCCAGCAGTCCAACAGGGGACTATGGCTACACCTTC
CASSPTGDYGYTF
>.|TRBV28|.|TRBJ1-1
TGTGCCAGCAGCGGGGGTCGGAATGAAGCTTTCTTT
CASSGGRNEAFF
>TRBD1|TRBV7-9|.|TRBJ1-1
TGTGCCAGCAGCTTACTTCCGGGACAGGGTGAAGCTTTCTTT
CASSLLPGQGEAFF
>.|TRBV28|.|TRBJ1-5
TGTGCCAGCAGTTCCCCGGGTAGCGGCAATCAGCCCCAGCATTTT
CASSSPGSGNQPQHF
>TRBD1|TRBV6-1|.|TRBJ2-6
TGTGCCAGCAGGGAACCGAACAGGGGGCTTGGGGCCAACGTCCTGACTTTC
CASREPNRGLGANVLTF
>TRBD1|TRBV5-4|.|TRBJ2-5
TGTGCCACTAAATTCGAGGGAGTGACAGGGGGGACCCAGTACTTC
CATKFEGVTGGTQYF
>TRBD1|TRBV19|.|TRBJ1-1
TGTGCCAGTAGTTTAAACAGGGGAGCCACTGAAGCTTTCTTT
CASSLNRGATEAFF